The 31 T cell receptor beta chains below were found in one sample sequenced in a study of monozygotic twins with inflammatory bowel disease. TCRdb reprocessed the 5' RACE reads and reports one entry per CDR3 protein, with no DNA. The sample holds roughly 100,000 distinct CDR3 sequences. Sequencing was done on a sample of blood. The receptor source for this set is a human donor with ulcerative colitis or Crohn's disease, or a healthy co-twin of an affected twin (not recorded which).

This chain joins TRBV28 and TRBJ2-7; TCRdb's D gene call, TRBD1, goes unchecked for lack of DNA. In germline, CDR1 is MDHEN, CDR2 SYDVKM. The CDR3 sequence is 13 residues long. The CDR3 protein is CASSFRGGLKQYF.

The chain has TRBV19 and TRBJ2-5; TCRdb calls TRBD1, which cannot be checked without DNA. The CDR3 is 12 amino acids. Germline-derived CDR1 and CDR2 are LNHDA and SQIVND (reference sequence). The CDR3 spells CATSGGRETQYF.

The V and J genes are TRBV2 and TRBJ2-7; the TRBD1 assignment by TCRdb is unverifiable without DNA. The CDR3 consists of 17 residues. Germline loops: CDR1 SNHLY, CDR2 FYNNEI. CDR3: CASSELRGMSRSYEQYF.

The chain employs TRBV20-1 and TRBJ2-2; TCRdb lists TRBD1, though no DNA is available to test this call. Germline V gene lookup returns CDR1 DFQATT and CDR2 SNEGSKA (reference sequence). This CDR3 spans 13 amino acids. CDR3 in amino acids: CSARTGSTGELFF.

This CDR3 is CASSLSEGYYTGELFF. The rearrangement uses TRBV12-3 or TRBV12-4 and TRBJ2-2; TCRdb's D call, TRBD2, is unchecked because there is no DNA. This CDR3 contains 16 residues.

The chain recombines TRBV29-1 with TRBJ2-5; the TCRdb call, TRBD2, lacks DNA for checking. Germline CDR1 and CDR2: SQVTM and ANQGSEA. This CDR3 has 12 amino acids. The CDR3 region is CSVLGRQETQYF.

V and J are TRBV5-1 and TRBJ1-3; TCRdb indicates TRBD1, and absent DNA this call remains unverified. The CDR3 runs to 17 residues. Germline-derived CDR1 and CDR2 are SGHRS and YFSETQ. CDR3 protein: CASSLEGTGVTGNTIYF. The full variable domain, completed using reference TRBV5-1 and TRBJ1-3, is KAGVTQTPRYLIKTRGQQVTLSCSPISGHRSVSWYQQTPGQGLQFLFEYFSETQRNKGNFPGRFSGRQFSNSRSEMNVSTLELGDSALYLCASSLEGTGVTGNTIYFGEGSWLTVV.

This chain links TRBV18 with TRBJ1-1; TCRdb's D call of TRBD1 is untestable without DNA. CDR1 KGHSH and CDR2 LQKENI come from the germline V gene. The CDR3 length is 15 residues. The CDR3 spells CASSPYQGTNTEAFF.

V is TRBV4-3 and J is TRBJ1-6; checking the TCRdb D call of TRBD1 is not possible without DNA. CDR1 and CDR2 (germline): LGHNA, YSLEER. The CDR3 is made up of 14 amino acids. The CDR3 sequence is CASSQVGEHSPLHF.

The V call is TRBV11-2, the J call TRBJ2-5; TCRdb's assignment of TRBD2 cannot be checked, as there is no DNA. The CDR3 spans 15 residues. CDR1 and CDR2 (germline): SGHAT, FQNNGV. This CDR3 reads CASSLSGTWRETQYF.

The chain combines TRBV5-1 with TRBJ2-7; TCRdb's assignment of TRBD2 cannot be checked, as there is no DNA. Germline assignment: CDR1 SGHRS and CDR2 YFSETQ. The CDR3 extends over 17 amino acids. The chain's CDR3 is CASSSTSGGAVRYEQYF.

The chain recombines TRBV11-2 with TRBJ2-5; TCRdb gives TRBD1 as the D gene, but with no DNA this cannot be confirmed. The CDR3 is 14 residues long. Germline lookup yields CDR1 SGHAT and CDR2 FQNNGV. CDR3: CASSLVPQGETQYF.

The CDR3 spells CASKREIRAGSTTGELFF. The chain couples TRBV19 to TRBJ2-2; TCRdb lists TRBD2, though no DNA is available to test this call. There are 18 residues in the CDR3. Germline lookup yields CDR1 LNHDA and CDR2 SQIVND (reference sequence).

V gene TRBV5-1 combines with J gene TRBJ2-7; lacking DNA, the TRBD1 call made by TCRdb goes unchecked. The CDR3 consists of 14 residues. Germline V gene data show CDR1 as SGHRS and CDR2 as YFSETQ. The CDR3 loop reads CASSVKDRPHEQYF.

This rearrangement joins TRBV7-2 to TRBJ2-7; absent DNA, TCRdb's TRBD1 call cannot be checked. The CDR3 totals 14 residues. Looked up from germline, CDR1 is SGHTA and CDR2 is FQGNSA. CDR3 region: CASSLEMTRGEQYF.

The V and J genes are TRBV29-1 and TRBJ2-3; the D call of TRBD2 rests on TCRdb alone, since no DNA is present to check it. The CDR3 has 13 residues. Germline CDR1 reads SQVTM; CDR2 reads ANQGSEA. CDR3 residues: CSVEALGTDTQYF.

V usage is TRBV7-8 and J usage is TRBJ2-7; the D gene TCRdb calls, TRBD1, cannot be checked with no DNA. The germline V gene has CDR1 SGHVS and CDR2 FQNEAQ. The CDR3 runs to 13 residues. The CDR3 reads CASSLDRGHEQYF. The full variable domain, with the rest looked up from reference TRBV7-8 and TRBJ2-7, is GAGVSQSPRYKVAKRGQDVALRCDPISGHVSLFWYQQALGQGPEFLTYFQNEAQLDKSGLPSDRFFAERPEGSVSTLKIQRTQQEDSAVYLCASSLDRGHEQYFGPGTRLTVT.

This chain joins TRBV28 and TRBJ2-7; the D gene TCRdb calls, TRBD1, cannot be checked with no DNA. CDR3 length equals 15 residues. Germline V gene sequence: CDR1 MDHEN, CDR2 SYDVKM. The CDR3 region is CASSLLIGQAYEQYF.

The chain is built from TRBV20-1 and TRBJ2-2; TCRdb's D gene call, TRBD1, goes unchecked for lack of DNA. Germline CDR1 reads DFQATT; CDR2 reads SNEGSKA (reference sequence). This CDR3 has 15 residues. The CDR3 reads CSAIPPGQDTGELFF.

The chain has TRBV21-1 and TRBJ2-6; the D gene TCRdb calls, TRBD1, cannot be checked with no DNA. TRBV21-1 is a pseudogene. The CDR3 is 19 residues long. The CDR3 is CASTMPLTEGTGGANVLTF.

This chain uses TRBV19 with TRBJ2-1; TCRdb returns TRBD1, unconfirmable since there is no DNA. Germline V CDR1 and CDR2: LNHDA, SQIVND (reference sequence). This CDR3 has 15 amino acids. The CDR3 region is CASSSTGQSYNEQFF.

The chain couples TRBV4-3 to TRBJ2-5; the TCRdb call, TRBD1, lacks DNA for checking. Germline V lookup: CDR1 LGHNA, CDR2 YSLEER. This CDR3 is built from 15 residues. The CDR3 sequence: CASSQEATPQGTQYF.

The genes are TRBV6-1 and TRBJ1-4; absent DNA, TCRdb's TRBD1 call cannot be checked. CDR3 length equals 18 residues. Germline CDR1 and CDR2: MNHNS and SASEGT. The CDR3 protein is CASTEDRGPPSTNEKLFF.

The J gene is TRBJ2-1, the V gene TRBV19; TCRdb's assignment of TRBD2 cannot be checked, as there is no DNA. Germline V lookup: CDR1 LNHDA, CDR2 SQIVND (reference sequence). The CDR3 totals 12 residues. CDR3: CASNPRGGEQFF.

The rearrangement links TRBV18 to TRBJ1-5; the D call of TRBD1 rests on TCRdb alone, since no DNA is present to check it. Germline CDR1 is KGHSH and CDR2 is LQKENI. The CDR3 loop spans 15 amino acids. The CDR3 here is CASSVGGGSRQPQHF.

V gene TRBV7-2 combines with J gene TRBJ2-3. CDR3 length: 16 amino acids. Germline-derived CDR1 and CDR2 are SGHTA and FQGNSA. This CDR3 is CASSLSASTSTDTQYF.

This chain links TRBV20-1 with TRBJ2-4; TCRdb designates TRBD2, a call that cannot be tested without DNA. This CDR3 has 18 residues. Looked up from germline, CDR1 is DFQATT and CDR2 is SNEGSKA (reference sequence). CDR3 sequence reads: CSASYWGLAGEAKNIQYF.

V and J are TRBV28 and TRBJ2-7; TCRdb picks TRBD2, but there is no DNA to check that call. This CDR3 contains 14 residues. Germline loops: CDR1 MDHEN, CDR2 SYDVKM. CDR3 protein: CASSFSGGSYEQYF.

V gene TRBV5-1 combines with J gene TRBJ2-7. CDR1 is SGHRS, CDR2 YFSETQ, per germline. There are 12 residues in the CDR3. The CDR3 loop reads CASSSGAYEQYF.

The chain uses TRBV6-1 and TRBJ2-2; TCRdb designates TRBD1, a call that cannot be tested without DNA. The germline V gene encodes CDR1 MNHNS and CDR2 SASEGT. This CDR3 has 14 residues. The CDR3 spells CASSDRGITGELFF.

Here the CDR3 reads CASTYRDYNEQFF. The chain has TRBV12-3 or TRBV12-4 and TRBJ2-1; TCRdb proposes TRBD1, but this gene call is untestable without DNA. The CDR3 is 13 amino acids.